The next 7 T cell receptor beta chains were all read from a single sample in a study of cytomegalovirus exposure and HLA in healthy donors. PCR primers comprised 60 Vbeta and 13 Jbeta primers. Sequencing was performed with immunoSEQ multiplex PCR; in TCRdb, only in-frame clones are kept and a portion is missing. The sample lists 100,000 to 150,000 clones, 8.5% occurring once. Input material: PBMCs. Receptor source: a man in his forties or fifties in good health and CMV-seronegative.

V usage is TRBV5-4 and J usage is TRBJ2-1, with D perhaps TRBD2 (5 bases). Germline loops: CDR1 SGHNT, CDR2 YYREEE (reference sequence). This CDR3 is 12 amino acids long. V was trimmed by 7 bases and J by 7 bases, leaving 12 bases between them. The CDR3 DNA reads TGTGCCAGCTCCTCTACGGGGAATGAGCAGTTCTTC. It specifies CASSSTGNEQFF.

J is TRBJ1-1 and V is TRBV6-4, with 7 bases aligning to TRBD1. The CDR3 totals 13 residues. Germline-derived CDR1 and CDR2 are MRHNA and SNTAGT. With V trimmed by 6 bases and J by 8 bases, 9 bases remained unmatched. This CDR3 reads CASSVEQGTEAFF. In DNA, the CDR3 is TGTGCCAGCAGCGTAGAACAGGGGACGGAAGCTTTCTTT.

The chain links TRBV15 to TRBJ2-4; the match to TRBD1 covers 9 bases. Germline V gene sequence: CDR1 LNHNV, CDR2 YYDKDF (reference sequence). The CDR3 loop spans 15 amino acids. V lost 6 bases and J lost 4; bases outside the gene matches: 7. CDR3 DNA sequence: TGTGCCACCAGAGGGGGGGGGACAGGGAAAAACATTCAGTACTTC. Protein product: CATRGGGTGKNIQYF.

This clone was recorded a few times. The chain links TRBV6-1 to TRBJ1-2, with a possible D match to TRBD1 (5 bases). CDR1 MNHNS and CDR2 SASEGT come from the germline V gene. V lost 7 bases and J 4 bases, leaving 13 bases between the germline ends. The CDR3 is made up of 13 amino acids. CDR3 coding DNA: TGTGCCAGCAAGGAGGGGTCTCGCTATGGCTACACCTTC. It codes for CASKEGSRYGYTF.

This clone was recorded a few times. The genes are TRBV4-1 and TRBJ1-1; D is undetermined. Trimming left V 4 bases short and J 6 bases short, with 12 bases between. The V gene's germline CDR1 is MGHRA and CDR2 YSYEKL. This CDR3 contains 13 residues. CDR3 sequence reads: CASSRLEAAEAFF. DNA of the CDR3: TGCGCCAGCAGCCGACTAGAGGCAGCTGAAGCTTTCTTT.

This clone was seen only a few times. The genes are TRBV7-9 and TRBJ2-7, with TRBD1 identical over 7 bases. The CDR3 extends over 14 amino acids. After removal of 5 bases from V and 3 bases from J, the junction contained 7 bases not matched to a gene. In germline, CDR1 is SEHNR, CDR2 FQNEAQ (reference sequence). CDR3 nucleotide sequence: TGTGCCAGCAGCCCCCCGGGACAGATCTACGAGCAGTACTTC. Its protein product is CASSPPGQIYEQYF.

This clone turned up a few times. V and J are TRBV5-5 and TRBJ1-4, with D uncertain. Trimming took 4 bases from V and 8 from J, leaving 12 bases between them. The CDR3 is made up of 13 amino acids. Looked up from germline, CDR1 is SGHKS and CDR2 is YYEKEE (reference sequence). The CDR3 loop reads CASSGIVQEKLFF. The CDR3, as DNA: TGTGCCAGCAGCGGTATTGTGCAGGAAAAACTGTTTTTT.